This note documents a single T cell receptor beta chain sequence. The data belong to a study of blood T cell repertoires in COVID-19. The method was immunoSEQ multiplex PCR; TCRdb's version includes in-frame clones alone and lacks a portion of them. The sample holds some 150,000 clones, 87% seen once. This CDR3 is built from 14 residues. From germline, CDR1 is LNHDA and CDR2 SQIVND (reference sequence). Losses at the gene ends were 1 base for V and 7 bases for J; bases not matched to a gene: 5. The receptor's source is a woman between 45 and 65 years old with acute or convalescent COVID-19. Sequences were obtained from peripheral blood. The chain employs TRBV19 and TRBJ1-1, with 8 bases matching TRBD1. The CDR3 protein is CASSIATGGYEAFF. CDR3 in DNA: TGTGCCAGTAGTATAGCCACAGGGGGTTATGAAGCTTTCTTT.